The 5 T cell receptor beta chains presented below share a single source sample, sequenced in a study of T cell responses to AZD1222 COVID-19 vaccine. Profiled with immunoSEQ multiplex PCR; TCRdb holds only in-frame clones, not every one. The sample has roughly 110,000 clones, 85% to 90% seen once; the top ten hold roughly an eighth. Sequenced material: peripheral blood, taken on day 0 of AZD1222 vaccination. The receptor set was obtained from an adult in good health.

CDR3 sequence: CASSYGLAVNTGELFF. CDR3 DNA: TGTGCCAGCAGTTATGGTCTAGCGGTGAACACCGGGGAGCTGTTTTTT. V and J are TRBV6-2 or TRBV6-3 and TRBJ2-2; 7 nucleotides agree with TRBD2. CDR3 length: 16 residues. Germline assignment: CDR1 MNHEY and CDR2 SVGEGT. Germline trimming cut 3 bases from V and 1 base from J; bases unmatched to any gene: 5.

The gene calls are TRBV7-9 and TRBJ2-3; D remains unclear. Germline assignment: CDR1 SEHNR and CDR2 FQNEAQ (reference sequence). CDR3 size: 15 residues. Trimming cost V 3 bases and J 2 bases, with 12 bases left between them. CDR3 protein: CASSLDGSPTDTQYF. The DNA for the CDR3 is TGTGCCAGCAGCTTGGATGGCTCCCCCACAGATACGCAGTATTTT.

The V call is TRBV4-3, the J call TRBJ2-7; 11 bases are a match to TRBD2. The CDR3 runs to 16 residues. V gave up 2 bases and J gave up 4 bases; unmatched junction bases: 7. Germline assignment: CDR1 LGHNA and CDR2 YSLEER. For the CDR3, the DNA is TGCGCCAGCAGCCAACTACTAGCGGGAGAGGCGTACGAGCAGTACTTC. It yields the protein CASSQLLAGEAYEQYF.

The chain joins TRBV19 to TRBJ1-1; D gene ambiguous. V shed 7 bases and J shed 1 base, with 13 bases lying between them. This CDR3 has 14 residues. Germline CDR1 is LNHDA and CDR2 is SQIVND (reference sequence). As DNA, the CDR3 is TGTGCCAGTACCCTAGTCAGAGGGAACACTGAAGCTTTCTTT. This codes for CASTLVRGNTEAFF.

The V gene is TRBV7-2, the J gene TRBJ2-7; the match to TRBD1 covers 11 bases. The CDR3 has 13 amino acids. Germline CDR1 and CDR2: SGHTA and FQGNSA. The ends lost 8 bases at V and 5 bases at J; junction bases unmatched: 5. CDR3 bases: TGTGCCAGCCTGGGACAGGGGGTACACGAGCAGTACTTC. Translated: CASLGQGVHEQYF.